Listed below are T cell receptor beta chains from one sample, sequenced in a study of early T cells in non-severe SARS-CoV-2 infection. TCRdb independently ran MiXCR on the 5' RACE reads; one entry per CDR3 protein. The repertoire consists of about 72,000 distinct CDR3 sequences, with roughly 9.1% occurring once and the leading ten covering under 10%. The sequences come from whole blood, collected at baseline. The receptor set was obtained from an adult who was a healthcare worker with PCR-confirmed SARS-CoV-2 infection or an uninfected control (not recorded which). CDR3s include the opening cysteine and the closing phenylalanine or tryptophan. D genes are given only for firm matches. Only some rows state a clone size, as once, few, many or a class for expanded clones.

DNA: TGTGCCACCAGACGCTCCTATAATTCACCCCTCCACTTT
CDR3: CATRRSYNSPLHF
J: TRBJ1-6
D: NA
size: few
V: TRBV6-5

DNA: TGTGCCAGCAGCGGGGGACAGAGAGAGACCCAGTACTTC
CDR3: CASSGGQRETQYF
J: TRBJ2-5
D: TRBD1
size: few
V: TRBV9

DNA: TGTGCCAGCATGAGACCTGGGTATGAGCAGTTCTTC
CDR3: CASMRPGYEQFF
J: TRBJ2-1
D: NA
size: NA
V: TRBV6-1

DNA: TGCAGTGCTAGAGGGGCCGGTGGCTACACCTTC
CDR3: CSARGAGGYTF
J: TRBJ1-2
D: NA
size: few
V: TRBV20-1

DNA: TGTGCCAGCAAGATAAACAGGGGTAATCGGGGCACTGAAGCTTTCTTT
CDR3: CASKINRGNRGTEAFF
J: TRBJ1-1
D: TRBD1
size: few
V: TRBV2

DNA: TGTGCCAGCAGCTCGGACAGGGCCACCTACAATGAGCAGTTCTTC
CDR3: CASSSDRATYNEQFF
J: TRBJ2-1
D: TRBD1
size: many
V: TRBV7-2

DNA: TGCGCCAGCAGCCAGCGTCTACCAAGGACAGATAGCACAGATACGCAGTATTTT
CDR3: CASSQRLPRTDSTDTQYF
J: TRBJ2-3
D: NA
size: few
V: TRBV4-1

DNA: TGTGCCAGCAGTTTAAACGGTCCCAATCAGCCCCAGCATTTT
CDR3: CASSLNGPNQPQHF
J: TRBJ1-5
D: NA
size: few
V: TRBV27

DNA: TGTGCCAGCAGCTTACGGACTACAGATACGCAGTATTTT
CDR3: CASSLRTTDTQYF
J: TRBJ2-3
D: NA
size: once
V: TRBV11-2

DNA: TGCGCCAGCAGCTTTGGCGGGGGTTCAGGAGATAACTATGGCTACACCTTC
CDR3: CASSFGGGSGDNYGYTF
J: TRBJ1-2
D: NA
size: many
V: TRBV5-1

DNA: TGTGCCAGTAGTTCCTATAGCTCTGGGGCCAACGTCCTGACTTTC
CDR3: CASSSYSSGANVLTF
J: TRBJ2-6
D: NA
size: NA
V: TRBV19

DNA: TGCGCCAGCAGCTTGGTAACAGATACGCAGTATTTT
CDR3: CASSLVTDTQYF
J: TRBJ2-3
D: NA
size: many
V: TRBV5-1

DNA: TGTGCCAGCAGTGTTTATGAGTGGGGCCCGGGGCCAGATACGCAGTATTTT
CDR3: CASSVYEWGPGPDTQYF
J: TRBJ2-3
D: NA
size: NA
V: TRBV25-1

DNA: TGCAGTGCTAGAGGAAGGGGTTTGGCACCCCTCCACTTT
CDR3: CSARGRGLAPLHF
J: TRBJ1-6
D: NA
size: NA
V: TRBV20-1

DNA: TGTGCCAGCAGTTCCCCCTCGGGACTACAAGAGACCCAGTACTTC
CDR3: CASSSPSGLQETQYF
J: TRBJ2-5
D: TRBD2
size: few
V: TRBV12-3/TRBV12-4

DNA: TGTGCCAGTAGTATGAACCTCCCGGGACTAGTAATAGGAGATACGCAGTATTTT
CDR3: CASSMNLPGLVIGDTQYF
J: TRBJ2-3
D: TRBD2
size: NA
V: TRBV19

DNA: TGTGCCACCAGCAGGGACTTGAAGGATACGCAGTATTTT
CDR3: CATSRDLKDTQYF
J: TRBJ2-3
D: NA
size: NA
V: TRBV15

DNA: TGTGCCAGCAGCTTCAACAGGGTTGAGCAGTACTTC
CDR3: CASSFNRVEQYF
J: TRBJ2-7
D: NA
size: NA
V: TRBV7-2

DNA: TGTGCCAGCAGCCCCTATAACGCAGATACGCAGTATTTT
CDR3: CASSPYNADTQYF
J: TRBJ2-3
D: NA
size: many
V: TRBV7-9

DNA: TGTGCCACCTCCCGAGGGGGGCCGCTGACCGGCTACACCTTC
CDR3: CATSRGGPLTGYTF
J: TRBJ1-2
D: NA
size: few
V: TRBV24-1

DNA: TGTGCCAGCAGCCTCAGCTACAATCAGCCCCAGCATTTT
CDR3: CASSLSYNQPQHF
J: TRBJ1-5
D: NA
size: NA
V: TRBV5-6

DNA: TGCGCCAGCAAGCGCGGGACAGCCAACACTGAAGCTTTCTTT
CDR3: CASKRGTANTEAFF
J: TRBJ1-1
D: TRBD1
size: NA
V: TRBV5-1

DNA: TGCAGTGCTCTAAGACTAGCAACCGAGCAGTACTTC
CDR3: CSALRLATEQYF
J: TRBJ2-7
D: TRBD2
size: few
V: TRBV20-1

DNA: TGCAGCGCCTCCGAGGCGGGAGGCTATGGCTACACCTTC
CDR3: CSASEAGGYGYTF
J: TRBJ1-2
D: NA
size: many
V: TRBV29-1

DNA: TGCGCCAGCAGCGAAGACAGGGGAGGGTACGAGCAGTACTTC
CDR3: CASSEDRGGYEQYF
J: TRBJ2-7
D: NA
size: NA
V: TRBV5-1

DNA: TGTGCCTGGAACCCCAGCGGGGGCAATCAGCCCCAGCATTTT
CDR3: CAWNPSGGNQPQHF
J: TRBJ1-5
D: NA
size: NA
V: TRBV30

DNA: TGTGCCAGCAGTTTTGGCGGGGGGGCCGATGAGCAGTTCTTC
CDR3: CASSFGGGADEQFF
J: TRBJ2-1
D: TRBD2
size: NA
V: TRBV12-3/TRBV12-4

DNA: TGTGCCAGCAAAAGTACAGGAGGGTTCTACGAGCAGTACTTC
CDR3: CASKSTGGFYEQYF
J: TRBJ2-7
D: NA
size: many
V: TRBV7-2

DNA: TGTGCCTGGAGTGTACTCGCCGGGCAAGACGAGCAGTACTTC
CDR3: CAWSVLAGQDEQYF
J: TRBJ2-7
D: NA
size: NA
V: TRBV30

DNA: TGTGCCAGTATCGGTGACGTCGAAGGGATCTATGGCTACACCTTC
CDR3: CASIGDVEGIYGYTF
J: TRBJ1-2
D: NA
size: NA
V: TRBV19

DNA: TGTGCCAGTAGTATCCCCGGACAGGGGGCATCTTCACCCCTCCACTTT
CDR3: CASSIPGQGASSPLHF
J: TRBJ1-6
D: TRBD1
size: few
V: TRBV19

DNA: TGTGCCAGCAGCCGGGGGGGCCGAATTGCAGATACGCAGTATTTT
CDR3: CASSRGGRIADTQYF
J: TRBJ2-3
D: TRBD2
size: many
V: TRBV2

DNA: TGCAGTGCTACGCCGTATTTAAACTATGGCTACACCTTC
CDR3: CSATPYLNYGYTF
J: TRBJ1-2
D: NA
size: NA
V: TRBV20-1

DNA: TGTGCCAGCAGCCAACGAGGGCTAGCGGGGGTCATCTACAATGAGCAGTTCTTC
CDR3: CASSQRGLAGVIYNEQFF
J: TRBJ2-1
D: TRBD2
size: few
V: TRBV3-1

DNA: TGTGCCAGCAGCCTAGGGACCGGTATACCAGATACGCAGTATTTT
CDR3: CASSLGTGIPDTQYF
J: TRBJ2-3
D: NA
size: many
V: TRBV7-9

DNA: TGTGCCAGCACTACGGGACAGCGGTATCAGCCCCAGCATTTT
CDR3: CASTTGQRYQPQHF
J: TRBJ1-5
D: TRBD1
size: many
V: TRBV2

DNA: TGTGCCAGCTCACCCGGGGCAGGGGCTTCACCCCTCCACTTT
CDR3: CASSPGAGASPLHF
J: TRBJ1-6
D: NA
size: NA
V: TRBV18

DNA: TGCAGCGCCGGTGGGCAGGGGGTCGCCGAGCAGTACTTC
CDR3: CSAGGQGVAEQYF
J: TRBJ2-7
D: TRBD1
size: NA
V: TRBV20-1

DNA: TGTGCCAGCAGCTTGGTTACCGGGACAGGGGATTACACTGAAGCTTTCTTT
CDR3: CASSLVTGTGDYTEAFF
J: TRBJ1-1
D: TRBD1
size: NA
V: TRBV5-6

DNA: TGCGCCAGCAGCTTGGCCCCAGGGAACGGCTACACCTTC
CDR3: CASSLAPGNGYTF
J: TRBJ1-2
D: NA
size: NA
V: TRBV5-1

DNA: TGTGCCAGCAGTTCCTCAGGGCGGAGCGGGGGGTTAAACTACGAGCAGTACTTC
CDR3: CASSSSGRSGGLNYEQYF
J: TRBJ2-7
D: TRBD2
size: NA
V: TRBV12-3/TRBV12-4

DNA: TGCGCCAGCAGCTTGGAGTCTAGCGGGGTCAACTCCTACGAGCAGTACTTC
CDR3: CASSLESSGVNSYEQYF
J: TRBJ2-7
D: TRBD2
size: NA
V: TRBV5-1

DNA: TGTGCCAGCAGTTTAGTAGGGGATAATTCACCCCTCCACTTT
CDR3: CASSLVGDNSPLHF
J: TRBJ1-6
D: NA
size: NA
V: TRBV6-2/TRBV6-3

DNA: TGTGCCAGCAGACTCGATAGGATCACTGAAGCTTTCTTT
CDR3: CASRLDRITEAFF
J: TRBJ1-1
D: NA
size: NA
V: TRBV6-2/TRBV6-3

DNA: TGCGCCAGCAGCGATCCTGGGGGGACCCCAAACTACAATGAGCAGTTCTTC
CDR3: CASSDPGGTPNYNEQFF
J: TRBJ2-1
D: NA
size: NA
V: TRBV5-1

DNA: TGTGCCAGCAGCCAAGAAAGGGGGAATGGCTACACCTTC
CDR3: CASSQERGNGYTF
J: TRBJ1-2
D: NA
size: many
V: TRBV3-1

DNA: TGTGCCAGCAGCCCGGGCCAAAGGAACACGCAGTATTTT
CDR3: CASSPGQRNTQYF
J: TRBJ2-3
D: NA
size: few
V: TRBV7-2

DNA: TGTGCCAGCAGCGACGACCCAGAGACTGGCTACACCTTC
CDR3: CASSDDPETGYTF
J: TRBJ1-2
D: NA
size: few
V: TRBV7-2

DNA: TGTGCCAGCAGCCAGGGACAGGGTGATGGGGAGACCCAGTACTTC
CDR3: CASSQGQGDGETQYF
J: TRBJ2-5
D: TRBD1
size: few
V: TRBV14

DNA: TGTGCCAGCAGCTACACCGGGGGTACGCAGTATTTT
CDR3: CASSYTGGTQYF
J: TRBJ2-3
D: NA
size: NA
V: TRBV7-2

DNA: TGTGCCAGCAGCCTATCGACGGTGAACACTGAAGCTTTCTTT
CDR3: CASSLSTVNTEAFF
J: TRBJ1-1
D: NA
size: few
V: TRBV11-2

DNA: TGTGCCAGCAGGCCGGGACAGGGACCCGCTGAGCAGTTCTTC
CDR3: CASRPGQGPAEQFF
J: TRBJ2-1
D: TRBD1
size: many
V: TRBV6-5

DNA: TGTGCCACCAGTGAATCCGGGACAGGAGCCCAAGAGACCCAGTACTTC
CDR3: CATSESGTGAQETQYF
J: TRBJ2-5
D: TRBD1
size: NA
V: TRBV24-1

DNA: TGTGCCAGCAGTTACGGGGGAGCGGGGCACAATGAGCAGTTCTTC
CDR3: CASSYGGAGHNEQFF
J: TRBJ2-1
D: TRBD2
size: NA
V: TRBV6-2/TRBV6-3

DNA: TGTGCCAGCAGCCTAGGACAGGGGAGGATTGAAAAACTGTTTTTT
CDR3: CASSLGQGRIEKLFF
J: TRBJ1-4
D: TRBD1
size: many
V: TRBV5-6

DNA: TGCAGTGCGTGGCGGGGATCGGACAATGAGCAGTTCTTC
CDR3: CSAWRGSDNEQFF
J: TRBJ2-1
D: NA
size: few
V: TRBV20-1

DNA: TGCGCCAGCAGCAGTGGACAGGGTATCTACACTGAAGCTTTCTTT
CDR3: CASSSGQGIYTEAFF
J: TRBJ1-1
D: TRBD1
size: NA
V: TRBV5-1

DNA: TGTGCCAGCAGCTTAGGGGAGGGCGTCACTGAAGCTTTCTTT
CDR3: CASSLGEGVTEAFF
J: TRBJ1-1
D: NA
size: few
V: TRBV7-9

DNA: TGTGCCAGCAGCCCGTTTGACAGGGTAGGGGACACCGGGGAGCTGTTTTTT
CDR3: CASSPFDRVGDTGELFF
J: TRBJ2-2
D: TRBD1
size: many
V: TRBV7-9